The source of this T cell receptor beta chain is a study of cytomegalovirus exposure and HLA in healthy donors. Study as a whole: Samples from HLA-typed donors yielded 65 million to 90 million unique TCRs in an early data release. General observations from the study: There were 164 TCR beta chains listed as cytomegalovirus-associated. A few V segments could not be told apart, such as TRBV6-2 and TRBV6-3, and were left out. The availability of immune exposure information extended only to CMV serostatus.

The V gene's germline CDR1 is SGHNT and CDR2 YYREEE (reference sequence). Unmatched junction bases numbered 8, after V lost 5 bases and J lost 5 bases. There are 14 residues in the CDR3. With 60 Vbeta and 13 Jbeta primers, the PCR was carried out. Sequencing was performed with immunoSEQ multiplex PCR; in TCRdb, only in-frame clones are kept and a portion is missing. The table lists tens of thousands of clones, 75% of them singletons. With respect to this clone: What it binds is not known.

V is TRBV5-4 and J is TRBJ2-7, with 9 bases fitting TRBD1. Sequenced material: PBMCs. This TCR came from a woman aged 25 to 39 in good health and CMV-seropositive. The CDR3 protein is CASRYRDRDHEQYF. The DNA for the CDR3 is TGTGCCAGCAGGTACCGGGACAGGGACCACGAGCAGTACTTC.